This entry lists 23 T cell receptor beta chains sequenced from one sample in a study of neurological immune-mediated disorders (dated by TCRdb to between 2018 and 2021). Libraries were made using 5' RACE. Reads for this sample came from an Illumina HiSeq 2500. In TCRdb, the public reads were trimmed at Q25 with fastp and aligned with MiXCR, with productive beta chains retained. All rows with the same CDR3 protein become a single entry with the most common DNA and genes. The sample includes 80,000 or so distinct CDR3 sequences, with approximately 9.4% observed a single time. The biggest ten clones account for less than 2% of the sample. The sample consisted of PBMCs. The receptor source for this set is a man aged 45-60 years in good health.

The chain carries TRBV6-5 and TRBJ2-7; weak D call: TRBD1 (6 bases). V was shortened by 11 bases and J by 4 bases, with 15 bases between the two germline ends. The CDR3 is 12 residues long. Per germline, CDR1 MNHEY and CDR2 SVGAGI. The CDR3 nucleotides read TGTGCCGGCGAAAAGGGGGTGTACGAGCAGTACTTC. The encoded protein is CAGEKGVYEQYF.

This clonotype was counted ten times or more. The genes are TRBV5-1 and TRBJ1-6; D may be TRBD1 (6 bases). The V end was cut by 3 bases, the J end by 9 bases, with 16 bases between. CDR3 length: 15 residues. CDR1 is SGHRS and CDR2 is YFSETQ in the germline V gene. The CDR3 is CASSSATGRSSPLHF. The CDR3 DNA is TGCGCCAGCAGCTCCGCCACAGGGAGGAGTTCACCCCTCCACTTT.

This clonotype has at least ten counts. This rearrangement joins TRBV7-2 to TRBJ2-5; tentative D call: TRBD1 (6 bases). V was clipped by 5 bases and J by 1 base, with 11 bases between them. This CDR3 is 14 amino acids long. Germline assignment: CDR1 SGHTA and CDR2 FQGNSA. As DNA, the CDR3 is TGTGCCAGCAGCGCCCAGGGGACCCAAGAGACCCAGTACTTC. Residues: CASSAQGTQETQYF.

At least ten counts were recorded for this clonotype. The chain couples TRBV6-2 or TRBV6-3 to TRBJ2-7, with a weak D call TRBD2 (5 bases). CDR1 is MNHEY and CDR2 is SVGEGT in the germline V gene. The CDR3 sequence is 14 residues long. Trimming took 6 bases from V and 0 from J, leaving 12 bases between them. The CDR3 is CASSIRRSSYEQYF. The CDR3 DNA sequence: TGTGCCAGCAGCATCAGGAGGAGCTCCTACGAGCAGTACTTC.

In this sample, this clonotype turned up many times. V usage is TRBV29-1 and J usage is TRBJ2-1; tentative D call: TRBD1 (5 bases). V was cut by 0 bases and J by 5 bases, with 11 bases left in between. Germline CDR1 is SQVTM and CDR2 is ANQGSEA. The CDR3 is 14 amino acids. The CDR3 sequence is CSVEESGKHNEQFF. In DNA form, the CDR3 reads TGCAGCGTTGAAGAGTCAGGGAAACACAATGAGCAGTTCTTC.

This clonotype was observed many times. The gene calls are TRBV5-1 and TRBJ2-1; D unclear. Per germline, CDR1 SGHRS and CDR2 YFSETQ. The CDR3 is made up of 16 amino acids. Trimming cost V 0 bases and J 0 bases, with 10 bases left between them. In DNA, the CDR3 is TGCGCCAGCAGCTTGGGTACCATCATCTCCTACAATGAGCAGTTCTTC. This gives the protein CASSLGTIISYNEQFF.

This clonotype was recorded at least ten times. This chain uses TRBV12-3 or TRBV12-4 with TRBJ1-4; D is possibly TRBD1 (6 bases). Trimming cost V 4 bases and J 7 bases, with 16 bases left between them. The CDR3 is made up of 15 amino acids. The CDR3 nucleotides read TGTGCCAGCAGTTCCTCTTTCGGGGGGCCTGAAAAACTGTTTTTT. This sequence encodes CASSSSFGGPEKLFF.

The table lists this clonotype with many counts. V usage is TRBV7-9 and J usage is TRBJ1-3; D possibly corresponds to TRBD1 (5 bases). Looked up from germline, CDR1 is SEHNR and CDR2 is FQNEAQ (reference sequence). Between the trimmed V and J ends, which lost 3 bases and 2 bases, there was a span of 5 bases. The CDR3 loop spans 13 amino acids. This CDR3 reads CASSLGAGNTIYF. DNA of the CDR3: TGTGCCAGCAGCTTGGGGGCTGGAAACACCATATATTTT.

This clonotype appeared many times. The gene calls are TRBV7-8 and TRBJ1-6, with 7 bases matching TRBD1. V lost 6 bases and J lost 5; bases outside the gene matches: 4. Looked up from germline, CDR1 is SGHVS and CDR2 is FQNEAQ. The CDR3 totals 14 residues. This CDR3 is CASSWDSDNSPLHF. Here the CDR3 DNA reads TGTGCCAGCAGTTGGGACAGCGATAATTCACCCCTCCACTTT. Full variable domain (remainder filled in from reference TRBV7-8 and TRBJ1-6): GAGVSQSPRYKVAKRGQDVALRCDPISGHVSLFWYQQALGQGPEFLTYFQNEAQLDKSGLPSDRFFAERPEGSVSTLKIQRTQQEDSAVYLCASSWDSDNSPLHFGNGTRLTVT.

This clonotype was seen at least ten times. This chain connects TRBV5-1 to TRBJ2-5; D may be TRBD1 (6 bases). The CDR3 sequence is 14 residues long. Germline assignment: CDR1 SGHRS and CDR2 YFSETQ. Trimming removed 4 bases at V and 2 bases at J, with 12 bases between. CDR3 in amino acids: CASSAWTAQETQYF. CDR3 in DNA: TGCGCCAGCAGCGCGTGGACAGCTCAAGAGACCCAGTACTTC. The full variable domain, in which reference TRBV5-1 and TRBJ2-5 provide the parts outside the CDR3, is KAGVTQTPRYLIKTRGQQVTLSCSPISGHRSVSWYQQTPGQGLQFLFEYFSETQRNKGNFPGRFSGRQFSNSRSEMNVSTLELGDSALYLCASSAWTAQETQYFGPGTRLLVL.

This clonotype showed up many times. The chain has TRBV5-1 and TRBJ2-2; 8 bases are shared with TRBD2. This CDR3 has 17 amino acids. Unmatched junction bases numbered 10, after V lost 4 bases and J lost 2 bases. Germline V CDR1 and CDR2: SGHRS, YFSETQ. CDR3 DNA: TGCGCCAGCAGCACTCTAGCGGGCGGGGCCAACACCGGGGAGCTGTTTTTT. Translation gives CASSTLAGGANTGELFF.

Many counts were recorded for this clonotype. The chain recombines TRBV29-1 with TRBJ1-5, with D possibly matching TRBD1 (6 bases). Germline CDR1 and CDR2: SQVTM and ANQGSEA. CDR3 size: 13 residues. Trimming cost V 3 bases and J 4 bases, with 10 bases left between them. DNA for the CDR3: TGCAGCGTTGACGGAGGGGGGAATCAGCCCCAGCATTTT. Translated: CSVDGGGNQPQHF. The whole variable domain, remainder taken from reference TRBV29-1 and TRBJ1-5, is SAVISQKPSRDICQRGTSLTIQCQVDSQVTMMFWYRQQPGQSLTLIATANQGSEATYESGFVIDKFPISRPNLTFSTLTVSNMSPEDSSIYLCSVDGGGNQPQHFGDGTRLSIL.

Ten or more counts support this clonotype. The chain combines TRBV21-1 with TRBJ2-1; the D call TRBD2 from the table was never checked on the DNA. TRBV21-1 corresponds to a pseudogene. The length of the CDR3 is 19 residues. Here the CDR3 reads CASSKVGGASGLQEHEQFF. As DNA, the CDR3 is TGTGCCAGCAGCAAAGTGGGGGGGGCTAGCGGGCTACAGGAGCATGAGCAGTTCTTC.

This clonotype has ten or more counts. The rearrangement joins TRBV15 to TRBJ2-1; maybe TRBD1 (5 bases). V was trimmed by 1 base and J by 8 bases, leaving 12 bases between them. The CDR3 length is 14 residues. Germline CDR1 LNHNV, CDR2 YYDKDF (reference sequence). Here the CDR3 DNA reads TGTGCCACCAGCAGAGCCTTTAGCAGGGATGAGCAGTTCTTC. This translates into CATSRAFSRDEQFF. Supplemented by reference TRBV15 and TRBJ2-1, the full variable domain reads DAMVIQNPRYQVTQFGKPVTLSCSQTLNHNVMYWYQQKSSQAPKLLFHYYDKDFNNEADTPDNFQSRRPNTSFCFLDIRSPGLGDTAMYLCATSRAFSRDEQFFGPGTRLTVL.

This clonotype was recorded at least ten times. The chain employs TRBV28 and TRBJ2-6; D is possibly TRBD2 (5 bases). V gave up 5 bases and J gave up 4 bases, with 21 bases separating them. CDR3 size: 18 residues. Germline lookup yields CDR1 MDHEN and CDR2 SYDVKM. CDR3 nucleotide sequence: TGTGCCAGCAGTCCCTCGGGAAGAAGTGTGGCCGGGGCCAACGTCCTGACTTTC. It specifies CASSPSGRSVAGANVLTF.

The sample holds many counts of this clonotype. This chain links TRBV5-1 with TRBJ2-1; 8 bases align to TRBD1. With V trimmed by 1 base and J by 0 bases, 3 bases remained unmatched. The CDR3 consists of 16 residues. Per germline, CDR1 SGHRS and CDR2 YFSETQ. This chain's CDR3 is CASSLTTGGSYNEQFF. DNA for the CDR3: TGCGCCAGCAGCTTGACCACAGGGGGCTCCTACAATGAGCAGTTCTTC.

In this sample, this clonotype turned up many times. The rearrangement joins TRBV5-1 to TRBJ2-7, with TRBD1 matching 10 bases. This CDR3 spans 15 amino acids. Germline CDR1 and CDR2: SGHRS and YFSETQ. The V gene end was trimmed by 0 bases and the J gene end by 2 bases; junction bases not matched to a gene: 2. CDR3 nucleotides: TGCGCCAGCAGCTTGGGGGGACAGGGGCCCTACGAGCAGTACTTC. Protein: CASSLGGQGPYEQYF.

The sample holds many counts of this clonotype. The chain links TRBV6-5 to TRBJ1-1; no clear D gene. Germline V gives CDR1 MNHEY, CDR2 SVGAGI. Between the trimmed V and J ends, which lost 6 bases and 5 bases, there was a span of 16 bases. This CDR3 has 14 amino acids. The CDR3 is CASRPVAVATEAFF. The CDR3 nucleotides are TGTGCCAGCAGGCCAGTGGCAGTCGCGACTGAAGCTTTCTTT.

To note about this clonotype: A much larger clonotype is one base distant, so this may be a read error. The chain combines TRBV7-3 with TRBJ2-2; D may be TRBD1 (5 bases). Germline V CDR1 and CDR2: SGHTA, FQGTGA. This CDR3 contains 16 residues. DNA for the CDR3: TGTGACAGCAGCCCGAAGTCAAGGGGGAACACCGGGGAGCTGTTTTTT. The encoded protein is CDSSPKSRGNTGELFF. The complete variable domain, with remaining parts taken from reference TRBV7-3 and TRBJ2-2, reads GAGVSQTPSNKVTEKGKYVELRCDPISGHTALYWYRQSLGQGPEFLIYFQGTGAADDSGLPNDRFFAVRPEGSVSTLKIQRTERGDSAVYLCDSSPKSRGNTGELFFGEGSRLTVL.

A note on this clonotype: A much bigger clone sits one base away, suggesting this may be a read error. The chain links TRBV3-1 to TRBJ1-5; D unclear. Germline loops: CDR1 LGHDT, CDR2 YNNKEL (reference sequence). The CDR3 runs 13 residues. V was clipped by 6 bases and J by 5 bases, with 11 bases between them. Written as DNA, the CDR3 is TGTGCCAGCAGTCAGTGGTCGGATCAGCCCCAGCATTTT. It codes for CASSQWSDQPQHF. The full variable domain, rest sourced from reference TRBV3-1 and TRBJ1-5, is DTAVSQTPKYLVTQMGNDKSIKCEQNLGHDTMYWYKQDSKKFLKIMFSYNNKELIINETVPNRFSPKSPDKAHLNLHINSLELGDSAVYFCASSQWSDQPQHFGDGTRLSIL.

This clonotype was picked up many times. This CDR3 is CASRGTGLHGYTF. In DNA, the CDR3 is TGTGCCAGCAGAGGGACAGGGCTCCATGGCTACACCTTC. This chain links TRBV12-3 or TRBV12-4 with TRBJ1-2; 9 bases line up with TRBD1. CDR3 size: 13 residues. Unmatched junction bases numbered 5, after V lost 6 bases and J lost 6 bases.

This clonotype was picked up many times. CDR3 amino acids: CASSLNRNSNQPQHF. CDR3 DNA sequence: TGTGCCAGCAGCTTAAACAGGAATAGCAATCAGCCCCAGCATTTT. This chain joins TRBV7-2 and TRBJ1-5, with D perhaps TRBD1 (5 bases). CDR1 and CDR2 (germline): SGHTA, FQGNSA. V was trimmed by 2 bases and J by 0 bases, leaving 8 bases between them. This CDR3 region has 15 residues.

This clonotype was observed many times. The chain combines TRBV20-1 with TRBJ1-2; D may be TRBD1 (6 bases). This CDR3 is 13 amino acids long. Germline values: CDR1 DFQATT, CDR2 SNEGSKA (reference sequence). V lost 4 bases to trimming and J lost 4 bases, with 13 bases between them. CDR3 nucleotides: TGCAGTGCTAAGACCAGGGGTCCCTATGGCTACACCTTC. Its translation is CSAKTRGPYGYTF.